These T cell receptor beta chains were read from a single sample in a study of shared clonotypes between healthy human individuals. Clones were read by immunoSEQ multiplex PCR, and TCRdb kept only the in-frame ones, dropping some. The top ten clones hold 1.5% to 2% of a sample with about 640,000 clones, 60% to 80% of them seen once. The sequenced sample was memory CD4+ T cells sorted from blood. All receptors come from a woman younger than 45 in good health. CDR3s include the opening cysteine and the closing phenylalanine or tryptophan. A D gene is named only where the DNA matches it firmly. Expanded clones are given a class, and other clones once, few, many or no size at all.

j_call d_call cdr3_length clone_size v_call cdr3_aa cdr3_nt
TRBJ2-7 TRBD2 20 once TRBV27 CASSYPKIPGLAELGYEQYF TGTGCCAGCAGTTACCCTAAAATCCCTGGACTAGCGGAGCTTGGCTACGAGCAGTACTTC
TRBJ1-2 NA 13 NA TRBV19 CASKYQDNYGYTF TGTGCCAGCAAATATCAGGATAACTATGGCTACACCTTC
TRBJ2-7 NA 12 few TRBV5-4 CASSLRDGEQYF TGTGCCAGCAGCTTAAGGGATGGCGAGCAGTACTTC
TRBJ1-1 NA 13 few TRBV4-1 CASSQEGALRAFF TGCGCCAGCAGCCAAGAGGGGGCGCTGAGAGCTTTCTTT
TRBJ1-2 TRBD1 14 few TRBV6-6 CASSTGTGGYGYTF TGTGCCAGCAGTACCGGGACAGGGGGCTATGGCTACACCTTC
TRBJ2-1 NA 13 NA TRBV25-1 CASSEQDGGFQFF TGTGCCAGCAGTGAACAGGACGGCGGATTTCAGTTCTTC
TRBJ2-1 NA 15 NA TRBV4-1 CASSPFGQGNNEQFF TGCGCCAGCAGCCCCTTTGGTCAGGGGAACAATGAGCAGTTCTTC
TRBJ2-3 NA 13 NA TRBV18 CASSPGGTDTQYF TGTGCCAGCTCACCAGGGGGGACAGATACGCAGTATTTT
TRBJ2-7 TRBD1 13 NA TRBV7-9 CASQQGAVYEQYF TGTGCCAGCCAACAGGGGGCTGTCTACGAGCAGTACTTC
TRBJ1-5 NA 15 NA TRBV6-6 CASRPGHHSNQPQHF TGTGCCAGCAGGCCGGGACACCATAGCAATCAGCCCCAGCATTTT
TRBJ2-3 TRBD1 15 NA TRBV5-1 CASSPGTGGTDTQYF TGCGCCAGCAGCCCCGGGACAGGGGGCACAGATACGCAGTATTTT
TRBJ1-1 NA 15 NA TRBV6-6 CASSYSFDLNTEAFF TGTGCCAGCAGTTACTCCTTCGACTTGAACACTGAAGCTTTCTTT
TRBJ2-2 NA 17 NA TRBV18 CASSPNYSILNTGELFF TGTGCCAGCTCACCGAACTACTCGATACTGAACACCGGGGAGCTGTTTTTT
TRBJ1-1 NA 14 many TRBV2 CASSPAWLNTEAFF TGTGCCAGCAGCCCCGCCTGGCTGAACACTGAAGCTTTCTTT
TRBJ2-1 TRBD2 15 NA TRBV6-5 CASTGRVAGRSEQFF TGTGCCAGCACTGGGAGGGTAGCGGGAAGATCTGAGCAGTTCTTC
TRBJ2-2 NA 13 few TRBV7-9 CAGGARNTGELFF TGTGCCGGGGGAGCACGTAACACCGGGGAGCTGTTTTTT
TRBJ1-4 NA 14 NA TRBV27 CASSLLGAGEKLFF TGTGCCAGCAGTTTATTGGGGGCAGGGGAAAAACTGTTTTTT
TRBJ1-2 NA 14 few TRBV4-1 CASSPSGGEDGYTF TGCGCCAGCAGCCCCTCTGGAGGGGAGGATGGCTACACCTTC
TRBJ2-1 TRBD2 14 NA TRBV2 CASGLLAGVNEQFF TGTGCCAGCGGATTACTAGCGGGAGTCAATGAGCAGTTCTTC
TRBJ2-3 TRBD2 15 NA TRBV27 CASTPGTSGRDTQYF TGTGCCAGCACCCCGGGGACTAGCGGGAGAGATACGCAGTATTTT
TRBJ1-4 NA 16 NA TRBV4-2 CASSQESGTANEKLFF TGTGCCAGCAGCCAAGAATCCGGGACGGCGAATGAAAAACTGTTTTTT
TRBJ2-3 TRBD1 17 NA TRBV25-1 CASSESSGTGSLDTQYF TGTGCCAGCAGTGAGTCTTCCGGGACAGGGTCCCTAGATACGCAGTATTTT
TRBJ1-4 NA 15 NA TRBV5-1 CASGDGTTLSEKLFF TGCGCCAGCGGCGATGGGACAACCCTAAGCGAAAAACTGTTTTTT
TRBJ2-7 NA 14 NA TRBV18 CASSPQGSGNEQYF TGTGCCAGCTCACCACAGGGGTCCGGGAACGAGCAGTACTTC
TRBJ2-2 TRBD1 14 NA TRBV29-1 CSVARTGGVGELFF TGCAGCGTTGCTCGGACAGGGGGCGTCGGGGAGCTGTTTTTT